The present entry profiles one TCR beta chain with its context. Germline lookup yields CDR1 SGHAT and CDR2 FQNNGV. The CDR3 runs 14 residues. V was clipped by 1 base and J by 4 bases; unmatched bases: 1. This sample was included in a study of T-cell reconstitution after alpha-beta-depleted transplantation in children. Unique molecular identifiers were incorporated when the TCRbeta library was constructed. Each CDR3 protein gets one entry after TCRdb re-called the PCR reads with MiXCR. The sample shows about 610,000 distinct CDR3 sequences, about 10% of them seen only once. This chain connects TRBV11-2 to TRBJ2-7; TRBD1 matches 10 bases. The receptor comes from a human donor who donated a stem cell graft to a child with acute myeloid leukemia. Material: PBMCs from the stem cell graft donor, obtained from the stem cell graft. CDR3 protein: CASSLGDRGYEQYF. In DNA, the CDR3 is TGTGCCAGCAGCTTAGGGGACAGGGGATACGAGCAGTACTTC.